This TCR beta chain was sequenced during a study of blood T cells in healthy people across ages. Germline V gene data show CDR1 as MDHEN and CDR2 as SYDVKM. This CDR3 is 12 amino acids long. V lost 9 bases, J lost 2 bases, and 11 bases lay in between. Then a second PCR, running roughly 7 to 11 cycles, was carried out with a sample-barcoded 5' primer and a J-beta primer mix. TCRdb recomputed calls from the 5' RACE reads with MiXCR, one row per CDR3 protein. This table has about 1,500,000 distinct CDR3 sequences, 28% appearing once. This clonotype turned up a few times. Sequencing was carried out using blood. The chain recombines TRBV28 with TRBJ2-7, with a possible D match to TRBD1 (6 bases). This TCR came from a woman in her 30s in good health. This CDR3 reads CASRQAAYEQYF. The CDR3 nucleotides are TGTGCCAGTCGACAGGCCGCCTACGAGCAGTACTTC.